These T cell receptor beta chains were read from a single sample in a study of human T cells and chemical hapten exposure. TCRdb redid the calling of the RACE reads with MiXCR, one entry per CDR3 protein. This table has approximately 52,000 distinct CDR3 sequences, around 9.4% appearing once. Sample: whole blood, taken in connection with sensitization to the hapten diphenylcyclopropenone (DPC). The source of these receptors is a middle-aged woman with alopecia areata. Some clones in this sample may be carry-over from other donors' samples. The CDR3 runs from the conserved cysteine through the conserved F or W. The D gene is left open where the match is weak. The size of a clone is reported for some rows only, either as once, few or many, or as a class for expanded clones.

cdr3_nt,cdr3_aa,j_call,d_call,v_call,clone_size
TGCAGCGGGCACAGGGAATCCACCAGAGGAGAGACCCAGTACTTC,CSGHRESTRGETQYF,TRBJ2-5,.,TRBV29-1,many
TGTGCCAGCAGCTTTACTAGCGGGGGGGAAGATACGCAGTATTTT,CASSFTSGGEDTQYF,TRBJ2-3,TRBD2,TRBV7-6,.
TGTGCCAGCAGCATTTACGGAACGGGGGGACTCACTTCAGATACGCAGTATTTT,CASSIYGTGGLTSDTQYF,TRBJ2-3,TRBD2,TRBV7-3,many
TGTGCCAGCAGTCCCGGGTCCCCCAAGGGAAATGAGCAGTTCTTC,CASSPGSPKGNEQFF,TRBJ2-1,.,TRBV12-3/TRBV12-4,few
TGTGCCTGGACGGGACAGGTTCCTTACGAGCAGTACTTC,CAWTGQVPYEQYF,TRBJ2-7,TRBD1,TRBV30,many
TGTGCCAGCAGTACTAGCGGGGGAGAAAGCGAGCAGTACTTC,CASSTSGGESEQYF,TRBJ2-7,TRBD2,TRBV27,few
TGCAGTGCTAGGGTCACCGGGACTAGGATCCCAGATACGCAGTATTTT,CSARVTGTRIPDTQYF,TRBJ2-3,TRBD2,TRBV20-1,many
TGTGCCTGGAGTGTACTCCGGGGGAACTATGGCTACACCTTC,CAWSVLRGNYGYTF,TRBJ1-2,.,TRBV30,many
TGTGCCAGCAGTTCGGACAGCCTGAACCCCCTGGGGAACATTCAGTACTTC,CASSSDSLNPLGNIQYF,TRBJ2-4,.,TRBV6-1,many
TGTGCCAGCAGTCGCGGACAGGGAAACACTGAAGCTTTCTTT,CASSRGQGNTEAFF,TRBJ1-1,TRBD1,TRBV12-3/TRBV12-4,many
TGCAGCGTGGGTCTAGGCAGCGGCGCCACAGATACGCAGTATTTT,CSVGLGSGATDTQYF,TRBJ2-3,.,TRBV29-1,many
TGCAGTGCTAGAGATCTGAAGGGGAGTTTAGTAACCGGGGAGCTGTTTTTT,CSARDLKGSLVTGELFF,TRBJ2-2,.,TRBV20-1,many
TGTGCCAGCAGCTTAGTCGGGGACAGCACCACTGAAGCTTTCTTT,CASSLVGDSTTEAFF,TRBJ1-1,TRBD1,TRBV7-2,many
TGTGCCAGCAGCTTAGTCGGAGGGGCAGAGACCCAGTACTTC,CASSLVGGAETQYF,TRBJ2-5,.,TRBV7-9,many
TGTGCCAGCAGACGAAAGGTGGGCGCTGCAGATACGCAGTATTTT,CASRRKVGAADTQYF,TRBJ2-3,.,TRBV6-2/TRBV6-3,many
TGTTCCAGCAGCTCCCCATTCGCCATGGAAGCTTTCTTT,CSSSSPFAMEAFF,TRBJ1-1,.,TRBV7-9,many